This record covers a single TCR beta chain. This CDR3 has 17 amino acids. V gave up 6 bases and J gave up 6 bases; unmatched junction bases: 15. Per the germline V gene, CDR1 is KGHSH and CDR2 is LQKENI. The data were produced by immunoSEQ multiplex PCR, yet TCRdb's version contains in-frame clones alone and is incomplete. The sample gives approximately 88,000 clones, around 80% of which show up once; under 55% is in the top ten. The sample is drawn from a study of blood T cell repertoires in COVID-19. Study-level background: In each case, the material was cDNA or gDNA derived from T cells, B-cell-depleted T cells, or PBMCs.

The receptor's source is a human donor in a cohort sampled during active COVID-19. What was sequenced was peripheral blood. The chain is built from TRBV18 and TRBJ2-7; TRBD2 matches at 12 bases. Here the CDR3 DNA reads TGTGCCAGCTCGGGTCTAGCGGGAGGGCCTGGCGGATCCGAGCAGTACTTC. Protein product: CASSGLAGGPGGSEQYF.